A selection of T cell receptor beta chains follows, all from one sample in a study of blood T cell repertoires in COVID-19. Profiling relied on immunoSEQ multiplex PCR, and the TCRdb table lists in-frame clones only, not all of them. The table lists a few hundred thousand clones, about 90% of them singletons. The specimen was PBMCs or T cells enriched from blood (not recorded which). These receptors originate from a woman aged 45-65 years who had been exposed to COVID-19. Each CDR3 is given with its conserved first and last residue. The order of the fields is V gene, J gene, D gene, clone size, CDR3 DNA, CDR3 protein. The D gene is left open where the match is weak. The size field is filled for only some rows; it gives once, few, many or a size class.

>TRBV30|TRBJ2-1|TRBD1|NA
TGTGCCTGCGTATTTGGTTCCGGGACAGCTTACAGTGAGCAGTTCTTC
CACVFGSGTAYSEQFF
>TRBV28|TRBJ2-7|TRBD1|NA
TGTGCCAGCAGTTTAGGGACAGGGGGCTATAGCTCCTACGAGCAGTACTTC
CASSLGTGGYSSYEQYF
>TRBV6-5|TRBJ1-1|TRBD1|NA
TGTGCCAGCAGTTCCAGGACAGGGGGGAACACTGAAGCTTTCTTT
CASSSRTGGNTEAFF
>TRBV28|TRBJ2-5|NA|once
TGTGCCAGCAGTGGATCCAGGATTGAGACCCAGTACTTC
CASSGSRIETQYF
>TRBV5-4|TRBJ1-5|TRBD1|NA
TGTGCCAGCAGCTTGGATCCGGGACAGGGAGTCCGTCAGCCCCAGCATTTT
CASSLDPGQGVRQPQHF
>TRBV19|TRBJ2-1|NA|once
TGTGCCAGTAGTGAGGGACACCCTTACAATGAGCAGTTCTTC
CASSEGHPYNEQFF
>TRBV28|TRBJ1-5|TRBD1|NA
TGTGCCAGCAGTTACAGGGGGGTCAATCAGCCCCAGCATTTT
CASSYRGVNQPQHF
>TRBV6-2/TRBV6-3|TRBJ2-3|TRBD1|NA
TGTGCCAGCAGCCCACAGGGGCTTGGGGGAGATACGCAGTATTTT
CASSPQGLGGDTQYF
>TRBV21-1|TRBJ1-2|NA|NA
TGTGCCAGACAGGGGTTTGGCTACACCTTC
CARQGFGYTF
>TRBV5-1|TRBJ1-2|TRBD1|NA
TGCGCCAGCAGCTTGGACCCGGGACAGGGTGGCTACACCTTC
CASSLDPGQGGYTF
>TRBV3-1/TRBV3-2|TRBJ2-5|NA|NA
TGTGCCAGCAGCCACGGGGATCGGGCCCCGACGGAGACCCAGTACTTC
CASSHGDRAPTETQYF
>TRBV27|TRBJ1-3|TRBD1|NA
TGTGCCAGCAGGCGGACAGGGGTGGGAGGAAACACCATATATTTT
CASRRTGVGGNTIYF
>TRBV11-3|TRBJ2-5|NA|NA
TGTGCCAGCAGCTTACCAGGGGTGCAAGAGACCCAGTACTTC
CASSLPGVQETQYF
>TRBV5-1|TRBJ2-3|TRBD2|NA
TGCGCCAGCAGCTCACTAGCGGGGGGGAACCCAGATACGCAGTATTTT
CASSSLAGGNPDTQYF
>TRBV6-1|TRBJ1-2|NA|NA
TGTGCCAGCAGTGAGCGGGGGATCTCTAACTATGGCTACACCTTC
CASSERGISNYGYTF
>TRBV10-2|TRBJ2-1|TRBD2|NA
TGCGCCAGCAGAGCTAGCGGGGGAGACAATGAGCAGTTCTTC
CASRASGGDNEQFF
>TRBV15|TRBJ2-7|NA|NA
TGTGCCACCATTGACAGATCCTACGAGCAGTACTTC
CATIDRSYEQYF
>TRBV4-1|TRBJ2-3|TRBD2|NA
TGCGCCAGCAGCCAAGAAAGACTAGCGGGGACTAGCACAGATACGCAGTATTTT
CASSQERLAGTSTDTQYF
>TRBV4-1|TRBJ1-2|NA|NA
TGCGCCAGCAGCCAATCACAGGGCCACTATGGCTACACCTTC
CASSQSQGHYGYTF
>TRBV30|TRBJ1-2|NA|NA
TGTGCCTGGAGTATGATAGATGGCTACACCTTC
CAWSMIDGYTF
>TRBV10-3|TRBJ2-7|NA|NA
TGTGCCATCAGTGATTGGACAAGCTCCTACGAGCAGTACTTC
CAISDWTSSYEQYF
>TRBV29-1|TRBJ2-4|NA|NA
TGCAGCGTCAGGACCGGAGGGGACATTCAGTACTTC
CSVRTGGDIQYF
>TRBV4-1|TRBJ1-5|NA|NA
TGCGCCAGCAGCCTGGACTATCGGGGCAACCAGCCCCAGCATTTT
CASSLDYRGNQPQHF
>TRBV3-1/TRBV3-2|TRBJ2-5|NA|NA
TGTGCCAGCAGTCCACGGGGATACCTCCAAGAGACCCAGTACTTC
CASSPRGYLQETQYF
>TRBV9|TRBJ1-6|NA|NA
TGTGCCAGCAGCGTAGGCAAGGGGATCCGGGATTCACCCCTCCACTTT
CASSVGKGIRDSPLHF
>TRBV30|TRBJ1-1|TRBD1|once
TGTGCCTGGAGCCGGGACAGTCAGAACACTGAAGCTTTCTTT
CAWSRDSQNTEAFF
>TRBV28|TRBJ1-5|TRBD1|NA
TGTGCCAGCAGTCCCACCGGGACAGCCAATTATTATAGCAATCAGCCCCAGCATTTT
CASSPTGTANYYSNQPQHF
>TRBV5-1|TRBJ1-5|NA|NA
TGCGCCAGCAGCTTCGATCAGCCCCAGCATTTT
CASSFDQPQHF